These T cell receptor beta chains were read from a single sample in a study of shared clonotypes between healthy human individuals. Assay: immunoSEQ multiplex PCR; the TCRdb copy retains only in-frame clones and omits some. The data contain 1 million to 1.2 million clones, approximately 77% of them singletons. Material: memory CD4+ T cells from PBMCs. These receptors were taken from a man in his late teens or twenties in good health. Some clones in this sample may be carry-over from other donors' samples. Both conserved end residues are part of each CDR3.

j_call v_call cdr3_aa
TRBJ2-3 TRBV5-1 CASSLSLSTDTQYF
TRBJ2-1 TRBV11-2 CASSLGQNNEQFF
TRBJ2-3 TRBV15 CATSRDRRETDTQYF
TRBJ1-1 TRBV7-9 CASSLVAWGAPTTEAFF
TRBJ1-5 TRBV5-8 CASSFGTAAQPQHF
TRBJ2-3 TRBV11-2 CASRMNTGGPDTQYF
TRBJ2-2 TRBV7-9 CASSLAGRGTGELFF
TRBJ1-2 TRBV30 CAWSGVNYGYTF
TRBJ1-2 TRBV18 CASSQQYAGYTF
TRBJ1-2 TRBV15 CATSRGHRDYGYTF
TRBJ1-2 TRBV5-8 CASRRLGPGYTF
TRBJ2-7 TRBV28 CASSQDLPYEQYF
TRBJ1-1 TRBV19 CASSPLGSQLNTEAFF
TRBJ2-3 TRBV9 CASSEREGFTDTQYF
TRBJ1-5 TRBV18 CASSSGQTQTQPQHF
TRBJ1-2 TRBV6-1 CASSEAADNGYTF
TRBJ2-5 TRBV21-1 CASSKRFRVVLETQYF
TRBJ2-7 TRBV28 CASSLEGPYEQYF